The TCR beta chain under discussion was sequenced for a study of T-cell memory formation after mild COVID-19. V lost 9 bases to trimming and J lost 1 base; unmatched junction nucleotides: 5. CDR3 length: 13 residues. The germline gives CDR1 LGHDT, CDR2 YNNKEL (reference sequence). MiXCR was run by TCRdb on the 5' RACE reads, yielding one entry per CDR3 protein. The table shows about 290,000 distinct CDR3 sequences, with approximately 16% occurring only once. A few counts support this clonotype. The origin of this receptor is a man in his late teens or twenties who had mild COVID-19 (a few samples of this study predate the infection). Cell type and time point are not known. Material: PBMCs or a T cell subset sorted from them (not recorded which). The gene calls are TRBV3-1 and TRBJ1-1; 7 positions agree with TRBD1. CDR3 DNA: TGTGCCAGTACGGACAGGAGGAACACTGAAGCTTTCTTT. Translating it yields CASTDRRNTEAFF.